This T cell receptor beta chain was sequenced in a study of siplizumab effects on memory and regulatory T cells. Study-wide results and limits: Naive T cells were seemingly more diverse than memory cells, and major contributions to the alloresponse seemed to be made by them.

Approximately 10^5 TCR templates were assayed per sample. Sequencing was performed with immunoSEQ multiplex PCR; in TCRdb, only in-frame clones are kept and a portion is missing. The table lists around 95,000 clones, about 94% of them singletons. As concerns this clone: Its antigen is still unknown.

The sequencing sample was made of non-Treg CD4+ T cells sorted from blood. The TCR sequence derives from a human donor in good health.

CDR3 region: CASSPGTGGNTIYF. The CDR3 coding sequence is TGTGCCAGCTCACCTGGGACAGGTGGAAACACCATATATTTT. The genes are TRBV18 and TRBJ1-3; 8 nucleotides agree with TRBD1. The CDR3 is made up of 14 amino acids. The trim removed 3 bases at V and 3 bases at J, leaving 1 base unmatched. CDR1 and CDR2 from the germline V gene are KGHSH and LQKENI.